This T cell receptor beta chain was identified in a study of PD-1 blockade in classical Hodgkin lymphoma. This table comes from immunoSEQ multiplex PCR, and its TCRdb copy is limited to in-frame clones, with some not included. Here the sample spans 70,000 or so clones, about 94% being singletons. With regard to this clone: What it binds is not known.

Time point indicated: newly diagnosed, previously untreated cHL patient sample. Peripheral samples used as comparators were newly diagnosed, untreated classical Hodgkin lymphoma PBMCs. General observations from the study: The origin of the repertoire differences remains undefined, with disease activity or prior therapy as possible causes. Relapsed/refractory patients reportedly had lower baseline diversity than newly diagnosed patients.

This CDR3 region has 15 residues. Germline CDR1 is WNHNN and CDR2 is SYGVQD (reference sequence). Germline trimming cut 5 bases from V and 6 bases from J; bases unmatched to any gene: 8. The receptor was isolated from a human donor with classical Hodgkin lymphoma. V is TRBV10-1 and J is TRBJ2-1, with 9 bases identical to TRBD2. The sequencing sample was made of peripheral blood mononuclear cells (PBMCs). CDR3 nucleotide sequence: TGCGCCAGCAGTCTTACATCTAGCGGGACCAATGAGCAGTTCTTC. Amino acids: CASSLTSSGTNEQFF.